The next 17 T cell receptor beta chains were all read from a single sample in a study of blood T cell repertoires in COVID-19. Repertoires were generated with immunoSEQ multiplex PCR, while TCRdb's copy carries only in-frame clones and drops some. The data contain approximately 250,000 clones, 84% of them singletons. Sequencing was carried out using peripheral blood. All receptors derive from a man between 50 and 59 years old with acute or convalescent COVID-19.

V and J are TRBV28 and TRBJ1-5, with D maybe TRBD1 (5 bases). CDR3 size: 14 residues. V dropped 5 bases and J dropped 7 bases, with 15 bases sitting between them. The germline gives CDR1 MDHEN, CDR2 SYDVKM. Here the CDR3 DNA reads TGTGCCAGCAGTGGCAGGGTATCAGGCCAGCCCCAGCATTTT. Its translation: CASSGRVSGQPQHF.

Regarding this clone: At one boundary the junction diverges from the germline segment, which might be a read error. In nucleotides, the CDR3 is TGTGCTAGCAGCTTGACTAGCGGGTGGTCCGGGGAGCTGTTTTTT. This codes for CASSLTSGWSGELFF. The chain combines TRBV7-7 with TRBJ2-2; 10 bases map to TRBD2. This CDR3 spans 15 amino acids. Germline assignment: CDR1 SSHAT and CDR2 FNYEAQ (reference sequence).

This chain links TRBV5-5 with TRBJ2-5, with 10 bases aligning to TRBD1. V was clipped by 4 bases and J by 3 bases; unmatched bases: 3. The CDR3 is made up of 14 amino acids. CDR1 and CDR2 from the germline V gene are SGHKS and YYEKEE (reference sequence). This CDR3 reads CASSRDRGEETQYF. The CDR3 nucleotides read TGTGCCAGCAGCCGGGACAGGGGAGAAGAGACCCAGTACTTC.

CDR3 DNA sequence: TGTGCTAGTGGTTTGGGGGACAGGGGCTTCTCGGAGACCCAGTACTTC. Its translation: CASGLGDRGFSETQYF. The chain couples TRBV12-5 to TRBJ2-5; 10 bases are shared with TRBD1. The CDR3 consists of 16 residues. Germline-derived CDR1 and CDR2 are LGHNT and FRNRAP. V trimming: 1 base; J trimming: 5 bases; junction bases outside the gene matches: 7.

This clone was seen more than once but under ten times. The V gene is TRBV3-1 (or the pseudogene TRBV3-2), the J gene TRBJ1-1; D is possibly TRBD1 (6 bases). Trimming removed 6 bases at V and 5 bases at J, with 13 bases between. The CDR3 loop spans 13 amino acids. Germline V gene lookup returns CDR1 LGHDT and CDR2 YNNKEL (reference sequence). The CDR3 region is CASSLQGRTEAFF. DNA for the CDR3: TGTGCCAGCAGTCTACAGGGAAGGACTGAAGCTTTCTTT.

The chain is built from TRBV11-3 and TRBJ2-2; D remains unclear. Trimming shortened V by 5 bases and J by 7 bases, and 8 bases separated the two germline ends. The CDR3 has 12 residues. The germline gives CDR1 SGHNT, CDR2 YENEEA. The CDR3, as DNA: TGTGCCAGCAGCCTGATCGGCGGGGAGCTGTTTTTT. Translated, it gives CASSLIGGELFF.

The chain links TRBV30 to TRBJ2-1; D gene uncertain. CDR1 and CDR2 from the germline V gene are GTSNPN and SVGIG (reference sequence). The CDR3 totals 12 residues. Deletions cut 5 bases from V and 7 bases from J, with 12 bases between. The CDR3 DNA is TGTGCCTGGCACTACGAGAGAAATGAGCAGTTCTTC. Translation: CAWHYERNEQFF.

This clone was seen a handful of times. J is TRBJ2-3 and V is TRBV6-5; 8 nucleotides agree with TRBD2. Germline-derived CDR1 and CDR2 are MNHEY and SVGAGI. The CDR3 contains 15 residues. Unmatched junction bases numbered 9, after V lost 4 bases and J lost 6 bases. DNA of the CDR3: TGTGCCAGCAGTTTGACAGCGGGAGACAGGGATACGCAGTATTTT. Protein: CASSLTAGDRDTQYF.

V gene TRBV4-1 combines with J gene TRBJ2-1; TRBD2 aligns across 14 bases. J gave up 9 bases and V 3 bases, and 7 bases lay outside the gene matches. The V gene's germline CDR1 is MGHRA and CDR2 YSYEKL. CDR3 length: 16 amino acids. CDR3: CASSQTTSGGAGEQFF. In nucleotides, the CDR3 is TGCGCCAGCAGCCAGACGACTAGCGGGGGGGCTGGTGAGCAGTTCTTC.

The V call is TRBV28, the J call TRBJ1-1, with D possibly TRBD1 on 5 matching bases. Between the trimmed V and J ends, which lost 5 bases and 8 bases, there was a span of 12 bases. Germline loops: CDR1 MDHEN, CDR2 SYDVKM. This CDR3 contains 12 residues. In DNA, the CDR3 is TGTGCCAGCAGTCTTTCACGGGGGGAAGCTTTCTTT. Translating it yields CASSLSRGEAFF.

J is TRBJ1-5 and V is TRBV12-3 or TRBV12-4; D is unresolved. The CDR3 consists of 13 residues. Trimming removed 5 bases at V and 6 bases at J, with 11 bases between. CDR3 in DNA: TGTGCCAGCAGTGGAGGTCATCGTCAGCCCCAGCATTTT. This gives the protein CASSGGHRQPQHF.

V usage is TRBV11-2 and J usage is TRBJ1-1; TRBD1 agrees at 7 bases. The CDR3 loop spans 16 amino acids. Germline CDR1 and CDR2: SGHAT and FQNNGV. V lost 2 bases to trimming and J lost 0 bases; unmatched junction nucleotides: 6. The DNA for the CDR3 is TGTGCCAGCAGCTTACAGGGGGTGGCCATGAACACTGAAGCTTTCTTT. Amino acid sequence: CASSLQGVAMNTEAFF.

The chain recombines TRBV4-1 with TRBJ1-6; 7 bases match TRBD1. The germline CDR1 and CDR2 sequences are MGHRA and YSYEKL. The J segment lost 8 bases and the V segment lost 1 base, leaving 2 bases of the junction unmatched. The CDR3 is 14 amino acids. DNA of the CDR3: TGCGCCAGCAGCCAAGGACAGGGATATTCACCCCTCCACTTT. Translating gives CASSQGQGYSPLHF.

The chain links TRBV7-9 to TRBJ2-3; maybe TRBD2 (6 bases). Germline V lookup: CDR1 SEHNR, CDR2 FQNEAQ (reference sequence). The CDR3 is 12 residues long. Trimming took 3 bases from V and 7 from J, leaving 8 bases between them. Here the CDR3 DNA reads TGTGCCAGCAGCTTTGCGGGATATACGCAGTATTTT. Translation: CASSFAGYTQYF. Together with reference TRBV7-9 and TRBJ2-3, the CDR3 gives the full variable domain: DTGVSQNPRHKITKRGQNVTFRCDPISEHNRLYWYRQTLGQGPEFLTYFQNEAQLEKSRLLSDRFSAERPKGSFSTLEIQRTEQGDSAMYLCASSFAGYTQYFGPGTRLTVL.

The sample holds one count of this clone. The chain has TRBV18 and TRBJ1-1; 7 nucleotides match TRBD1. CDR1 is KGHSH, CDR2 LQKENI, per germline. V lost 5 bases to trimming and J lost 1 base; unmatched junction nucleotides: 7. The CDR3 sequence is 15 residues long. CDR3 in amino acids: CASSTLQGSNTEAFF. DNA for the CDR3: TGTGCCAGCTCAACACTACAGGGGTCGAACACTGAAGCTTTCTTT.

The chain combines TRBV15 with TRBJ2-7; D is unresolved. Germline V CDR1 and CDR2: LNHNV, YYDKDF (reference sequence). The length of the CDR3 is 15 residues. Trimming cost V 2 bases and J 0 bases, with 11 bases left between them. The CDR3 here is CATSRNAQFSYEQYF. The CDR3 nucleotides are TGTGCCACCAGCAGAAATGCCCAGTTCTCCTACGAGCAGTACTTC.

This rearrangement joins TRBV7-6 to TRBJ2-5, with 8 bases lining up with TRBD1. Germline V gene lookup returns CDR1 SGHVS and CDR2 FNYEAQ. J gave up 5 bases and V 3 bases, and 8 bases lay outside the gene matches. This CDR3 is built from 15 residues. The CDR3 here is CASSFAGGEGETQYF. DNA for the CDR3: TGTGCCAGCAGCTTCGCAGGGGGCGAGGGGGAGACCCAGTACTTC.